This T cell receptor beta chain was found in a study of blood T cell repertoires in COVID-19. Whole-study context: The United States, Italy and Spain were the sources of the acute and convalescent COVID-19 samples. T cells, B-cell-depleted T cells, or PBMCs provided the cDNA or gDNA that served as material.

Authors' data handling: Estimates of nucleated cell counts were drawn from the amplification of reference gene primers. Measured with immunoSEQ multiplex PCR; TCRdb has only the in-frame clones, and not every one. V and J calls and clone size come straight from that table; D and trimming were deduced from the DNA. The sample has around 47,000 clones; just under 70% are singletons. CDR1 SEHNR and CDR2 FQNEAQ come from the germline V gene (reference sequence). The CDR3 length is 16 residues. With V trimmed by 5 bases and J by 5 bases, 6 bases remained unmatched. The TCR sequence derives from a man older than 75 with acute or convalescent COVID-19. The material sequenced was peripheral blood. The chain combines TRBV7-9 with TRBJ2-2; 12 bases line up with TRBD1. Here the CDR3 DNA reads TGTGCCAGCAGCCCGGGGACAGGGGGCCAGACCGGGGAGCTGTTTTTT. This translates into CASSPGTGGQTGELFF.